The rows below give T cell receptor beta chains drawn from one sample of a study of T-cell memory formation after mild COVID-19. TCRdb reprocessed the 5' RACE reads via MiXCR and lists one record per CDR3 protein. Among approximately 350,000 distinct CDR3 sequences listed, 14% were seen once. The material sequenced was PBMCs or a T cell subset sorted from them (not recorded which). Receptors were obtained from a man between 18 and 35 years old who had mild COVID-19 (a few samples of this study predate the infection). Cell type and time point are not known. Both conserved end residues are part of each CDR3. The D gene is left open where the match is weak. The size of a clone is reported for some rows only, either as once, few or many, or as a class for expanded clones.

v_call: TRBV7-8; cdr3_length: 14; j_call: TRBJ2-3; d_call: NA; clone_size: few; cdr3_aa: CASSFSGAADTQYF; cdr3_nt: TGTGCCAGCAGCTTTTCCGGGGCGGCAGATACGCAGTATTTT
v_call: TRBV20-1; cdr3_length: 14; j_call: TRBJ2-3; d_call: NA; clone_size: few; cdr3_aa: CSARVGFGTDTQYF; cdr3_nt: TGCAGTGCTAGAGTGGGGTTTGGCACAGATACGCAGTATTTT
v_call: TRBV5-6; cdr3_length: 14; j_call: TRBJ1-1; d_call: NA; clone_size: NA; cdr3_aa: CASSLYARTTEAFF; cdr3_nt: TGTGCCAGCAGCTTGTACGCCAGGACCACTGAAGCTTTCTTT
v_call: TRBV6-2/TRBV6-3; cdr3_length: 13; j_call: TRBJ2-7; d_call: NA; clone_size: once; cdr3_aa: CASSSASPYEQYF; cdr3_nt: TGTGCCAGCAGCTCCGCTTCCCCCTACGAGCAGTACTTC
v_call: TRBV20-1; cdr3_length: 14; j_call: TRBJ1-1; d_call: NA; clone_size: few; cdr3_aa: CSADRTDANTEAFF; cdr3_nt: TGCAGTGCCGACCGGACAGACGCGAACACTGAAGCTTTCTTT
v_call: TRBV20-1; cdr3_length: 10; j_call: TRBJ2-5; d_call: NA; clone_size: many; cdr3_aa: CSARTETQYF; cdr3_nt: TGCAGTGCTAGAACAGAGACCCAGTACTTC
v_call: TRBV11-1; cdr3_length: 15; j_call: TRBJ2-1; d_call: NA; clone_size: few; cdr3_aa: CASSYLTSSYNEQFF; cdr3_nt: TGTGCCAGCAGTTACTTGACTAGTAGTTACAATGAGCAGTTCTTC
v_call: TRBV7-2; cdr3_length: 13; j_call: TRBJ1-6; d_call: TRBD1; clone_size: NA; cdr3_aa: CASSPGGASPLHF; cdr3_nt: TGTGCCAGCAGCCCAGGGGGGGCTTCACCCCTCCACTTT
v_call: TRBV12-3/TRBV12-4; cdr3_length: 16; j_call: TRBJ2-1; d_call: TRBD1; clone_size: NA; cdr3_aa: CASSLNRDRVRREQFF; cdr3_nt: TGTGCCAGCAGTTTAAACCGGGACAGGGTGCGTCGTGAGCAGTTCTTC
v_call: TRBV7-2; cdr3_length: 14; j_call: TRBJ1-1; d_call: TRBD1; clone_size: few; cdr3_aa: CASSLATGVTEAFF; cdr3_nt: TGTGCCAGCAGCTTAGCGACAGGGGTGACTGAAGCTTTCTTT
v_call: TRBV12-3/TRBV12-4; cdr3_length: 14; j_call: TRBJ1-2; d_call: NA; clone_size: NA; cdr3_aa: CASTPYSGPYGYTF; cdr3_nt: TGTGCCAGCACCCCCTACTCCGGGCCCTATGGCTACACCTTC
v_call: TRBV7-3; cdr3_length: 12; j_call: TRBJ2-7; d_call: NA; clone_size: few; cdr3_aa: CASSPGRGEQYF; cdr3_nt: TGTGCCAGCAGCCCAGGTCGCGGGGAGCAGTACTTC
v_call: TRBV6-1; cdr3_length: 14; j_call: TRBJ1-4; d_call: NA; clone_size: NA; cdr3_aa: CASSEARTEEKLFF; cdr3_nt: TGTGCCAGCAGTGAAGCGCGGACAGAAGAAAAACTGTTTTTT
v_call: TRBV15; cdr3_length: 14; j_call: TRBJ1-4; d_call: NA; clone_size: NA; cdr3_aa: CATSRDIQGGKLFF; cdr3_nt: TGTGCCACCAGCAGAGATATCCAGGGCGGAAAACTGTTTTTT
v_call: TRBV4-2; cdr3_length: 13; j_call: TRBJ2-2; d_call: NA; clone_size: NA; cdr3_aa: CASSPVVGGELFF; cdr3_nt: TGTGCCAGCAGCCCAGTAGTTGGCGGGGAGCTGTTTTTT
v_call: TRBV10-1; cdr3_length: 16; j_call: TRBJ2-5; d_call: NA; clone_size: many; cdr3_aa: CASSEATGKGGETQYF; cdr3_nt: TGCGCCAGCAGTGAGGCGACCGGGAAAGGAGGGGAGACCCAGTACTTC